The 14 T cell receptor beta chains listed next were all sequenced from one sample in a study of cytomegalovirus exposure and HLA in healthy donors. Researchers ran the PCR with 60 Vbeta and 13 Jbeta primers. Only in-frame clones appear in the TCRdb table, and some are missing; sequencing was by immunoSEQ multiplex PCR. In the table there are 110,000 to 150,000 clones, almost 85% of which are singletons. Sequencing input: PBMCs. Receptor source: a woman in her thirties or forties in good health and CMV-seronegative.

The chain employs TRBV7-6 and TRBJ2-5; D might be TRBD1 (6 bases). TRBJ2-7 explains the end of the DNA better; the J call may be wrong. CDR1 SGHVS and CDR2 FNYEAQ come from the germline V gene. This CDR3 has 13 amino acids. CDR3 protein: CASSHGTNYEQYF. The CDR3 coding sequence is TGTGCCAGCAGCCACGGGACAAACTACGAGCAGTACTTC.

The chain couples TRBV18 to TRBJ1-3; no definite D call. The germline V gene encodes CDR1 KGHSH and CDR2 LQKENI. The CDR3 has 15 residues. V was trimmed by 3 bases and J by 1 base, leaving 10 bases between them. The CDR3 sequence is CASSPGSGSGNTIYF. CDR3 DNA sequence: TGTGCCAGCTCACCGGGATCGGGGTCTGGAAACACCATATATTTT.

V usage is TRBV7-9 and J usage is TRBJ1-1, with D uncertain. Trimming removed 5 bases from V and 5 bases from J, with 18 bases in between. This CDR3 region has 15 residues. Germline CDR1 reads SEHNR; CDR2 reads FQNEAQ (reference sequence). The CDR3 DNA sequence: TGTGCCAGCAGCCGTTATGAGAGTATCAAGACTGAAGCTTTCTTT. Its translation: CASSRYESIKTEAFF.

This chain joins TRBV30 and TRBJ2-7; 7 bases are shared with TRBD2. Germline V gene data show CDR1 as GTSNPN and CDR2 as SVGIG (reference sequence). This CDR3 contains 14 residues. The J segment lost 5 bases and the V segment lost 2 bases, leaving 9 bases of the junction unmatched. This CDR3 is CAWSSSGLIDEQYF. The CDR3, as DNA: TGTGCCTGGAGTTCCTCGGGACTAATCGACGAGCAGTACTTC.

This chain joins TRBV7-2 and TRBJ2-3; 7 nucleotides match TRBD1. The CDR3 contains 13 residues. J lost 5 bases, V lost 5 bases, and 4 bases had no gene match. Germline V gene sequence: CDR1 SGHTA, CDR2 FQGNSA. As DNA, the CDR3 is TGTGCCAGCAGCAGACACAGGGGAGATACGCAGTATTTT. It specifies CASSRHRGDTQYF.

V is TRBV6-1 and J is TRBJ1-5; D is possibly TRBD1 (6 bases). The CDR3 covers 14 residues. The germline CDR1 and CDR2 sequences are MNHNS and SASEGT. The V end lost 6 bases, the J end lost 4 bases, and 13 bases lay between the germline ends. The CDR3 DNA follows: TGTGCCAGCAGGAAGGACAGCCCGAATCAGCCCCAGCATTTT. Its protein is CASRKDSPNQPQHF.

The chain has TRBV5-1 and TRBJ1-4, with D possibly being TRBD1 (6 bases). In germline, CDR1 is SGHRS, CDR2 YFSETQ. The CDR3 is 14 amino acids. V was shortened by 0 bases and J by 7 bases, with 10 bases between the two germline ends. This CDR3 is CASSLGQDFEKLFF. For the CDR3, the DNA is TGCGCCAGCAGCTTGGGACAGGACTTTGAAAAACTGTTTTTT.

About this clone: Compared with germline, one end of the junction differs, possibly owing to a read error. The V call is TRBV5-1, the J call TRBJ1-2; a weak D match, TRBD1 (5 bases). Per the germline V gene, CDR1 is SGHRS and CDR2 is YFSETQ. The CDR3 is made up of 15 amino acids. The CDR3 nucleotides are TGCGCCAGCACCTTGGGACCGACAGCTAACTATGGCTACACCTTC. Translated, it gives CASTLGPTANYGYTF.

CDR3 loop: CASSGGQQRNEQYF. CDR3 DNA: TGTGCCAGTAGTGGGGGACAACAGAGAAACGAGCAGTACTTC. V and J are TRBV19 and TRBJ2-5; D might be TRBD1 (6 bases). The J call may be in error: the DNA end matches TRBJ2-7 better. There are 14 residues in the CDR3. Looked up from germline, CDR1 is LNHDA and CDR2 is SQIVND (reference sequence).

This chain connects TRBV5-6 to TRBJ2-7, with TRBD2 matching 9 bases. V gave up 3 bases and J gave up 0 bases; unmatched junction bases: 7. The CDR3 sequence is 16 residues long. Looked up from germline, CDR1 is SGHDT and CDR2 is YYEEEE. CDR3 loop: CASSWETSGSSYEQYF. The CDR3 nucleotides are TGTGCCAGCAGCTGGGAGACTAGCGGTAGCTCCTACGAGCAGTACTTC.

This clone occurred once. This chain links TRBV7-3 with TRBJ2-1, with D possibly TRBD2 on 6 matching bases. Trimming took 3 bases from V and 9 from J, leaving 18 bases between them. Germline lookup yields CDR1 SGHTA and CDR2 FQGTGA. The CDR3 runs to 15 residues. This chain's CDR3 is CASSFRDSIRGEQFF. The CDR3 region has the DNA TGTGCCAGCAGCTTCCGGGACTCGATTCGTGGTGAGCAGTTCTTC. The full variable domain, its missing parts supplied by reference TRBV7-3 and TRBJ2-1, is GAGVSQTPSNKVTEKGKYVELRCDPISGHTALYWYRQSLGQGPEFLIYFQGTGAADDSGLPNDRFFAVRPEGSVSTLKIQRTERGDSAVYLCASSFRDSIRGEQFFGPGTRLTVL.

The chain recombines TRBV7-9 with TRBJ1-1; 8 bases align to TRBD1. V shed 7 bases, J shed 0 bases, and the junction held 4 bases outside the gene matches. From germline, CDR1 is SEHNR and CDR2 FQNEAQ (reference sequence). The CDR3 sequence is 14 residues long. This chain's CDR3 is CASTDRGMNTEAFF. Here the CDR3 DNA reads TGTGCCAGCACCGACAGGGGAATGAACACTGAAGCTTTCTTT.

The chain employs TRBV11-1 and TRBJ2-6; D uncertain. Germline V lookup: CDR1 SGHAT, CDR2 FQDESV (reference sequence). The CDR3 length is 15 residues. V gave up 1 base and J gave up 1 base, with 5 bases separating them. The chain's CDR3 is CASSLGASGANVLTF. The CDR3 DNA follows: TGTGCCAGCAGCTTAGGGGCATCTGGGGCCAACGTCCTGACTTTC.

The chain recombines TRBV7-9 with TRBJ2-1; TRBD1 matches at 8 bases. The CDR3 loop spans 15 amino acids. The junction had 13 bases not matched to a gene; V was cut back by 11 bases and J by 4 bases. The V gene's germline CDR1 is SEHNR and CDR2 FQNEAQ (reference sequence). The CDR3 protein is CASITGTGQYNEQFF. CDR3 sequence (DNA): TGTGCCTCGATCACAGGGACAGGACAATACAATGAGCAGTTCTTC.